Listed below are T cell receptor beta chains from one sample, sequenced in a study of cytomegalovirus exposure and HLA in healthy donors. Measured with immunoSEQ multiplex PCR; TCRdb has only the in-frame clones, and not every one. This table has 150,000 to 200,000 clones, 76% appearing once. Input material: PBMCs. The receptors shown here come from a male donor in good health and CMV-seronegative. Each CDR3 is given with its conserved first and last residue. A D gene is named only where the DNA matches it firmly. Clone size is stated in some rows and not others, as once, few, many or a class when expanded.

j_gene,abundance,d_gene,v_gene,CDR3aa,CDR3nt
TRBJ2-1,NA,TRBD2,TRBV5-1,CASSLDTSGYNEQFF,TGCGCCAGCAGCTTGGATACTAGCGGGTACAATGAGCAGTTCTTC
TRBJ2-7,once,TRBD2,TRBV7-6,CASSPRLATIDEQYF,TGTGCCAGCAGCCCACGACTAGCGACTATTGACGAGCAGTACTTC
TRBJ1-2,NA,TRBD1,TRBV28,CASSLGQETGGYTF,TGTGCCAGCAGTTTAGGACAGGAAACGGGGGGCTACACCTTC
TRBJ2-4,few,NA,TRBV5-6,CASSGRQILAKNIQYF,TGTGCCAGCAGCGGCCGACAGATTCTAGCCAAAAACATTCAGTACTTC
TRBJ1-2,few,NA,TRBV5-1,CASSVGQNGASYTF,TGCGCCAGCAGCGTGGGGCAGAATGGGGCGAGCTACACCTTC
TRBJ2-3,NA,NA,TRBV7-7,CASSETGTSTDTQYF,TGTGCTAGCAGTGAAACCGGGACTAGCACAGATACGCAGTATTTT
TRBJ2-3,NA,TRBD2,TRBV4-3,CASSQDLTSGRAADTQYF,TGCGCCAGCAGCCAAGATTTAACTAGCGGGAGGGCCGCGGATACGCAGTATTTT
TRBJ2-3,few,TRBD2,TRBV14,CASRGTSSSTDTQYF,TGTGCCAGCAGGGGGACTAGCAGTAGCACAGATACGCAGTATTTT
TRBJ1-1,once,NA,TRBV6-5,CASSPGGPGYTEAFF,TGTGCCAGCAGTCCCGGGGGGCCAGGGTATACTGAAGCTTTCTTT
TRBJ1-5,NA,NA,TRBV2,CASRTRDNSNQPQHF,TGTGCCAGCAGGACCCGGGACAATAGCAATCAGCCCCAGCATTTT
TRBJ1-1,NA,TRBD1,TRBV6-5,CASSLYRGNTEAFF,TGTGCCAGCAGTTTGTACAGGGGGAACACTGAAGCTTTCTTT
TRBJ2-3,NA,TRBD2,TRBV7-2,CASSLEPSGYNTDTQYF,TGTGCCAGCAGCTTAGAACCTAGCGGGTACAACACAGATACGCAGTATTTT
TRBJ1-6,NA,NA,TRBV9,CASSVEWSSSYNSPPHF,TGTGCCAGCAGCGTAGAGTGGTCGAGCTCCTATAATTCACCCCCCCACTTT
TRBJ2-3,NA,TRBD2,TRBV6-5,CASSYSAGGPDTQYF,TGTGCCAGCAGTTACTCAGCGGGAGGGCCAGATACGCAGTATTTT
TRBJ2-7,few,TRBD1,TRBV2,CATGTGSYEQYF,TGTGCCACAGGGACAGGGTCCTACGAGCAGTACTTC
TRBJ1-4,NA,TRBD1,TRBV9,CASSPRGGSGEKLFF,TGTGCCAGCAGCCCCAGAGGGGGCAGTGGAGAAAAACTGTTTTTT
TRBJ2-5,NA,NA,TRBV19,CASRGSMETQYF,TGTGCCAGTCGGGGTTCTATGGAGACCCAGTACTTC
TRBJ1-2,NA,NA,TRBV7-2,CASSFGGSNYGYTF,TGTGCCAGCAGCTTTGGGGGCTCTAACTATGGCTACACCTTC
TRBJ2-7,once,NA,TRBV4-2,CASSQYRQGGGEQYF,TGTGCCAGCAGCCAATATCGGCAGGGAGGTGGAGAGCAGTACTTC
TRBJ2-7,NA,TRBD1,TRBV30,CAWSVQWDRTYEQYF,TGTGCCTGGAGTGTACAGTGGGACAGAACCTACGAGCAGTACTTC
TRBJ2-7,NA,TRBD1,TRBV5-1,CASSSGTGGYGQYF,TGCGCCAGCAGCAGTGGGACAGGGGGATACGGGCAGTACTTC
TRBJ2-1,NA,NA,TRBV5-1,CASSLGAGSYNEQFF,TGCGCCAGCAGCTTGGGGGCGGGTTCCTACAATGAGCAGTTCTTC
TRBJ2-7,NA,NA,TRBV5-4,CASSAGPTARYSYEQYF,TGTGCCAGCAGCGCGGGACCGACTGCGCGGTACTCCTACGAGCAGTACTTC
TRBJ1-5,NA,NA,TRBV19,CASSPPLQPQHF,TGTGCCAGTAGCCCCCCTCTCCAGCCCCAGCATTTT
TRBJ1-2,NA,NA,TRBV30,CAWTGGYGYTF,TGTGCCTGGACGGGAGGCTATGGCTACACCTTC
TRBJ1-4,NA,NA,TRBV7-2,CASSSVGLVLFF,TGTGCCAGCAGCTCAGTGGGACTGGTACTGTTTTTT
TRBJ1-2,few,TRBD1,TRBV30,CAWYRGQDYGYTF,TGTGCCTGGTACAGGGGGCAGGACTATGGCTACACCTTC
TRBJ1-2,NA,TRBD1,TRBV6-1,CASSAGTGYVYGYTF,TGTGCCAGCAGTGCCGGGACAGGTTACGTCTATGGCTACACCTTC
TRBJ1-5,once,NA,TRBV4-1,CASSLAPGDNSNQPQHF,TGCGCCAGCAGCCTAGCCCCAGGGGACAATAGCAATCAGCCCCAGCATTTT
TRBJ2-1,NA,TRBD2,TRBV19,CASSKMAGEPNEQFF,TGTGCCAGTAGCAAAATGGCGGGGGAGCCCAATGAGCAGTTCTTC
TRBJ2-2,NA,TRBD2,TRBV7-8,CASSWGLAGNTGELFF,TGTGCCAGCAGCTGGGGACTAGCGGGGAACACCGGGGAGCTGTTTTTT
TRBJ2-5,NA,TRBD2,TRBV7-9,CASSSSASGNLQETQYF,TGTGCCAGCAGCTCATCGGCTAGCGGGAATCTACAAGAGACCCAGTACTTC
TRBJ1-5,once,NA,TRBV7-2,CASSLLTGSKNQPQHF,TGTGCCAGCAGCCTTCTAACAGGTTCAAAGAATCAGCCCCAGCATTTT
TRBJ1-2,NA,NA,TRBV6-6,CASSYSEGLNYGYTF,TGTGCCAGCAGTTACTCTGAAGGACTAAACTATGGCTACACCTTC
TRBJ1-5,NA,NA,TRBV30,CAWSVQGNQPQHF,TGTGCCTGGAGTGTTCAGGGCAATCAGCCCCAGCATTTT
TRBJ1-1,NA,NA,TRBV30,CAWNGGGTEAFF,TGTGCCTGGAACGGGGGGGGAACTGAAGCTTTCTTT
TRBJ1-5,once,NA,TRBV5-6,CPIRGNQPQHF,TGTCCTATACGGGGAAATCAGCCCCAGCATTTT
TRBJ2-1,NA,NA,TRBV5-1,CASGWYGGAENEQFF,TGCGCCAGCGGCTGGTATGGGGGGGCGGAAAATGAGCAGTTCTTC
TRBJ2-7,NA,TRBD2,TRBV7-2,CASSQGLSIYEQYF,TGTGCCAGCAGCCAGGGACTATCGATCTACGAGCAGTACTTC
TRBJ1-2,NA,TRBD1,TRBV27,CASSMDRGNYGYTF,TGTGCCAGCAGTATGGACAGGGGAAACTATGGCTACACCTTC
TRBJ2-2,NA,NA,TRBV10-3,CAVRPAEGTTGELFF,TGTGCCGTCCGACCAGCGGAGGGAACGACCGGGGAGCTGTTTTTT
TRBJ2-3,NA,TRBD2,TRBV5-1,CASSLLPSGGSDTQYF,TGCGCCAGCAGCTTGCTCCCTAGCGGGGGGTCAGATACGCAGTATTTT
TRBJ1-4,NA,NA,TRBV7-8,CAGSRTTTNEKLFF,TGTGCCGGCAGCAGAACTACAACTAATGAAAAACTGTTTTTT
TRBJ2-1,NA,TRBD2,TRBV7-3,CASSGSGGRYNEQFF,TGTGCCAGCAGCGGAAGCGGGGGGCGATACAATGAGCAGTTCTTC
TRBJ2-1,few,TRBD2,TRBV7-9,CASSLEDGRGEQFF,TGTGCCAGCAGCTTAGAGGACGGGAGGGGTGAGCAGTTCTTC
TRBJ1-2,NA,NA,TRBV20-1,CSADRQNGYTF,TGCAGTGCTGATAGACAGAATGGCTACACCTTC
TRBJ2-1,NA,TRBD2,TRBV7-8,CASSLGGRAYNEQFF,TGTGCCAGCAGCTTAGGCGGGAGGGCCTACAATGAGCAGTTCTTC
TRBJ1-1,NA,NA,TRBV30,CAWSVTVMNTEAFF,TGTGCCTGGAGTGTGACAGTCATGAACACTGAAGCTTTCTTT
TRBJ1-1,once,NA,TRBV5-6,CASSLQAGGGTEAFF,TGTGCCAGCAGCTTGCAGGCGGGAGGTGGCACTGAAGCTTTCTTT
TRBJ1-6,NA,TRBD1,TRBV28,CASSRDRASYNSPLHF,TGTGCCAGCAGCCGGGACAGGGCTTCCTATAATTCACCCCTCCACTTT
TRBJ2-7,NA,NA,TRBV5-1,CASRLRQDPSYEQYF,TGCGCCAGCAGACTGAGACAGGATCCTAGTTACGAGCAGTACTTC
TRBJ2-2,few,TRBD1,TRBV11-2,CASSSDRGATGELFF,TGTGCCAGCAGCTCGGACAGGGGCGCCACCGGGGAGCTGTTTTTT
TRBJ2-7,NA,NA,TRBV29-1,CSVEGPGGTGYEQYF,TGCAGCGTTGAAGGTCCAGGGGGGACGGGCTACGAGCAGTACTTC
TRBJ2-1,NA,NA,TRBV6-5,CASSNSVAYNEQFF,TGTGCCAGCAGCAACAGTGTCGCCTACAATGAGCAGTTCTTC
TRBJ2-3,once,TRBD2,TRBV7-2,CASSRQGLAGGGGADTQYF,TGTGCCAGCAGCCGACAGGGACTAGCGGGAGGTGGCGGGGCGGATACGCAGTATTTT
TRBJ2-3,NA,NA,TRBV9,CASSVAGSTDTQYF,TGTGCCAGCAGCGTAGCGGGGAGCACAGATACGCAGTATTTT
TRBJ2-5,NA,TRBD1,TRBV18,CASSPLTGKETQYF,TGTGCCAGCTCACCATTGACAGGGAAAGAGACCCAGTACTTC
TRBJ2-2,NA,TRBD1,TRBV29-1,CSVGTGGHTGELFF,TGCAGCGTTGGGACAGGGGGCCACACCGGGGAGCTGTTTTTT